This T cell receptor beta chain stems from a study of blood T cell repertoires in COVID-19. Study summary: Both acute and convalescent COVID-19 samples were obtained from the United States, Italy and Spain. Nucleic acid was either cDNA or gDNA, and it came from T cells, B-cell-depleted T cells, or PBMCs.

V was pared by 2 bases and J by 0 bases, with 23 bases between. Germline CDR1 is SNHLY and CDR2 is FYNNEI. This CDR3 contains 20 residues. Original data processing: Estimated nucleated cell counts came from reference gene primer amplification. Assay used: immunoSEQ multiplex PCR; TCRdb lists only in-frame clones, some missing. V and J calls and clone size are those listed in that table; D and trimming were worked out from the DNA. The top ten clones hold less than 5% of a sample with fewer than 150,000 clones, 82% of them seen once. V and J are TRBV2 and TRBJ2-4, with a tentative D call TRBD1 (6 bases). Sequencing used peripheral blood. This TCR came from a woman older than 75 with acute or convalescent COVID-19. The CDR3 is CASSESSLDGTPLAKNIQYF. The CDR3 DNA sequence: TGTGCCAGCAGTGAATCCTCCCTAGACGGGACACCTCTAGCCAAAAACATTCAGTACTTC.